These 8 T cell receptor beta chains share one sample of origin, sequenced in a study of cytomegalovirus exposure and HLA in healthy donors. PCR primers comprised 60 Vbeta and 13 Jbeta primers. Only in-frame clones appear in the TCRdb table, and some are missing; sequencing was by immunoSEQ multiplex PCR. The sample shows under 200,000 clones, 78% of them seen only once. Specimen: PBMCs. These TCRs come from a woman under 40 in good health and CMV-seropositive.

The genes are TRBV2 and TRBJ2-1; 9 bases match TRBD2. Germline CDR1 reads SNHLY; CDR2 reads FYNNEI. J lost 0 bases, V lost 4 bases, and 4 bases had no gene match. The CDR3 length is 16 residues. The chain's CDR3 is CASSGSGRSSYNEQFF. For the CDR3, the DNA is TGTGCCAGCAGTGGGAGCGGGAGGTCCTCCTACAATGAGCAGTTCTTC.

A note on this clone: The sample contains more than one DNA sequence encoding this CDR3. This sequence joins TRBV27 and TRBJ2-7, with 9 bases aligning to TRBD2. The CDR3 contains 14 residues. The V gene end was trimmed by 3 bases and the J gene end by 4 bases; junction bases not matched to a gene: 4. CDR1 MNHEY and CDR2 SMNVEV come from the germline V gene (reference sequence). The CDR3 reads CASSLAGGPYEQYF. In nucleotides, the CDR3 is TGTGCCAGCAGTTTGGCGGGGGGGCCGTACGAGCAGTACTTC.

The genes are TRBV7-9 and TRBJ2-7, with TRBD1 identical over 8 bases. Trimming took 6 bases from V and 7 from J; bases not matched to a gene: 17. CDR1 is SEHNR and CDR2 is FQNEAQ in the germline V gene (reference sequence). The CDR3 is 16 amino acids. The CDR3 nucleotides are TGTGCCAGCAGTTCACCCCCCGGACAGGGAACGGGGGAGCAGTACTTC. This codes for CASSSPPGQGTGEQYF.

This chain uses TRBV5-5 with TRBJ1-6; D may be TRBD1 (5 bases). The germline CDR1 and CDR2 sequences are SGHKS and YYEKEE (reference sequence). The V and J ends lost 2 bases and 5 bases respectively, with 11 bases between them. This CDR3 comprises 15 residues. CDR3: CASSFSGDDNSPLHF. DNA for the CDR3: TGTGCCAGCAGCTTTAGCGGGGACGATAATTCACCCCTCCACTTT.

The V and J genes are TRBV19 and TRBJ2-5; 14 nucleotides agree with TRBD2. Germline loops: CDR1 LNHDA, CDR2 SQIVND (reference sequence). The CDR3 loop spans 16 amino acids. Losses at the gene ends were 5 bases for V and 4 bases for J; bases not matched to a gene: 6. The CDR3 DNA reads TGTGCCAGTAGTCCGGGGACTAGCGGGAGTACAGAGACCCAGTACTTC. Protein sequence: CASSPGTSGSTETQYF.

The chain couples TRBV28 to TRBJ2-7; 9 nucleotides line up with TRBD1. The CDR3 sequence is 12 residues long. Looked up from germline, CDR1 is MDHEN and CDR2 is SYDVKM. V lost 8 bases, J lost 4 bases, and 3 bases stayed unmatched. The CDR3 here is CASADRGYEQYF. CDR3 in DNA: TGTGCCAGCGCGGACAGGGGTTACGAGCAGTACTTC.

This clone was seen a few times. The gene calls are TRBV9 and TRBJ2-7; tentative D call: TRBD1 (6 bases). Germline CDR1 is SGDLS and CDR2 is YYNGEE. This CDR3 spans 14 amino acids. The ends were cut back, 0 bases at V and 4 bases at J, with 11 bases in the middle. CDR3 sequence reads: CASSVDWDNYEQYF. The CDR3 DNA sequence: TGTGCCAGCAGCGTAGATTGGGACAATTACGAGCAGTACTTC.

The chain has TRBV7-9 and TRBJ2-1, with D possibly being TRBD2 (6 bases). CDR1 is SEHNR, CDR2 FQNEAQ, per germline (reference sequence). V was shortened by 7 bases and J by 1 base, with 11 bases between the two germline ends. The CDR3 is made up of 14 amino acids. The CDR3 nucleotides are TGTGCCAGCACCGACGGACTATCCTACAATGAGCAGTTCTTC. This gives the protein CASTDGLSYNEQFF. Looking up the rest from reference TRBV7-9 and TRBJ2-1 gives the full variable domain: DTGVSQNPRHKITKRGQNVTFRCDPISEHNRLYWYRQTLGQGPEFLTYFQNEAQLEKSRLLSDRFSAERPKGSFSTLEIQRTEQGDSAMYLCASTDGLSYNEQFFGPGTRLTVL.